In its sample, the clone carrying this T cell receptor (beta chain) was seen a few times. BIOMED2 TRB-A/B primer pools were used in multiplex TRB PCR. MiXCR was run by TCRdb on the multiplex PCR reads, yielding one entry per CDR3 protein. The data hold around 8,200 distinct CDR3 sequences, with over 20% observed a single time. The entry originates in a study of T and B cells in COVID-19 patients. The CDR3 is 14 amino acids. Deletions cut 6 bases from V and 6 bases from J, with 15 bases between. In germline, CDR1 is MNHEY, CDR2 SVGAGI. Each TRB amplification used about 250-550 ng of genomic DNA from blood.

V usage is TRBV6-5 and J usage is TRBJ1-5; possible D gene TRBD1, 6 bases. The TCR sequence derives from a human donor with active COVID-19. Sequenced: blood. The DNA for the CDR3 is TGTGCCAGCAGCTCCCGGCAGGGGCCTCAGCCCCAGCATTTT. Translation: CASSSRQGPQPQHF.